The sequence of this T cell receptor beta chain was determined in a study of shared clonotypes between healthy human individuals. CD45RO-negative cells were positively selected for CCR7, leaving out terminally differentiated effector memory CD45RA+ cells. Clones were sequenced by immunoSEQ multiplex PCR, and TCRdb holds only the in-frame ones, with some missing. Of hundreds of thousands of clones listed, about 95% are singletons. The clonotype originates from a woman aged 25-40 years in good health. Sequencing was done on a sample of naive CD8+ T cells sorted from blood.

This CDR3 reads CASSLTARELFF. CDR3 DNA sequence: TGTGCCAGTAGCCTGACAGCCCGAGAACTGTTTTTT. The J gene is TRBJ1-4, the V gene TRBV19; TRBD1 is a possible D gene (5 bases). Germline CDR1 reads LNHDA; CDR2 reads SQIVND (reference sequence). V gave up 6 bases and J gave up 12 bases, with 14 bases separating them. CDR3 size: 12 residues.